The 7 T cell receptor beta chains below come from one sample, sequenced in a study of siplizumab effects on memory and regulatory T cells. The protocol was immunoSEQ multiplex PCR, while the TCRdb copy is restricted to in-frame clones and leaves out a portion. The sample records tens of thousands of clones, approximately 86% being singletons. The sequencing sample was made of Tregs sorted from blood. Source of these receptors: a human donor in good health.

This chain links TRBV27 with TRBJ1-2, with 9 positions matching TRBD1. The CDR3 consists of 15 residues. Germline values: CDR1 MNHEY, CDR2 SMNVEV (reference sequence). V shed 6 bases, J shed 4 bases, and the junction held 9 bases outside the gene matches. DNA of the CDR3: TGTGCCAGCAGGCTGGGACAGGGAGGGACCTATGGCTACACCTTC. It codes for CASRLGQGGTYGYTF.

The chain recombines TRBV10-3 with TRBJ2-3; 16 bases line up with TRBD2. Unmatched junction bases numbered 8, after V lost 3 bases and J lost 5 bases. The CDR3 consists of 18 residues. In germline, CDR1 is ENHRY, CDR2 SYGVKD. The CDR3 loop reads CAISEAGLAGGLGDTQYF. CDR3 DNA: TGTGCCATCAGTGAAGCGGGACTAGCGGGGGGGCTCGGAGATACGCAGTATTTT.

Many counts were recorded for this clone. The rearrangement uses TRBV30 and TRBJ2-7; D is ambiguous. V gave up 0 bases and J gave up 3 bases, with 12 bases separating them. The length of the CDR3 is 14 residues. Germline V gene data show CDR1 as GTSNPN and CDR2 as SVGIG (reference sequence). CDR3 region: CAWSVRQAYYEQYF. In nucleotides, the CDR3 is TGTGCCTGGAGTGTGAGGCAGGCTTACTACGAGCAGTACTTC.

The V call is TRBV6-5, the J call TRBJ2-5; D remains ambiguous. V gave up 6 bases and J gave up 5 bases, with 13 bases separating them. The CDR3 length is 13 residues. The germline gives CDR1 MNHEY, CDR2 SVGAGI. CDR3 amino acids: CASRPNPGETQYF. The CDR3 region has the DNA TGTGCCAGCAGGCCGAACCCTGGGGAGACCCAGTACTTC.

The chain couples TRBV6-1 to TRBJ1-3; D is undetermined. V lost 5 bases and J lost 4, with 12 bases in between. The length of the CDR3 is 14 residues. Germline assignment: CDR1 MNHNS and CDR2 SASEGT. The CDR3 region is CASSRNSLGNTIYF. The DNA for the CDR3 is TGTGCCAGCAGTCGTAATTCCCTAGGAAACACCATATATTTT.

The J gene is TRBJ2-5, the V gene TRBV20-1; unclear D gene. The CDR3 is 11 amino acids. Trimming took 6 bases from V and 5 from J, leaving 10 bases between them. The germline gives CDR1 DFQATT, CDR2 SNEGSKA (reference sequence). CDR3 residues: CSADLGETQYF. The CDR3 DNA reads TGCAGTGCCGACCTGGGGGAGACCCAGTACTTC.

A single count supports this clone. The V gene is TRBV7-2, the J gene TRBJ2-1, with no clear D. The CDR3 extends over 15 amino acids. Germline lookup yields CDR1 SGHTA and CDR2 FQGNSA. Trimming cost V 4 bases and J 0 bases, with 10 bases left between them. The CDR3 is CASSSRASSYNEQFF. Written as DNA, the CDR3 is TGTGCCAGCAGCTCTCGCGCTAGCTCCTACAATGAGCAGTTCTTC.